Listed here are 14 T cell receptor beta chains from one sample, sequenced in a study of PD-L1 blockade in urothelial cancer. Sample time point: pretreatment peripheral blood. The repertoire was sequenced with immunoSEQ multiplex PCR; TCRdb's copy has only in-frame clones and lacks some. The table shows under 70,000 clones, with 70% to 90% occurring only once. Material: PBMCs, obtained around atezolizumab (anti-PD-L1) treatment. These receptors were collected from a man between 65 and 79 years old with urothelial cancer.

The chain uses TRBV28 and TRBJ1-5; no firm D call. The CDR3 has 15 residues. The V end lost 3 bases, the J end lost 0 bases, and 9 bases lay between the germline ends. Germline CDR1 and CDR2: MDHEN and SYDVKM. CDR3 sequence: CASSFEVYSNQPQHF. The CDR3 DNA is TGTGCCAGCAGTTTCGAAGTCTATAGCAATCAGCCCCAGCATTTT.

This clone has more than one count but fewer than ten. CDR3 region: CSASRGQPQHF. The DNA for the CDR3 is TGCAGTGCTTCCAGGGGTCAGCCCCAGCATTTT. This rearrangement joins TRBV20-1 to TRBJ1-5, with D maybe TRBD1 (6 bases). Germline values: CDR1 DFQATT, CDR2 SNEGSKA (reference sequence). This CDR3 region has 11 residues. Deletions cut 5 bases from V and 6 bases from J, with 8 bases between.

This chain's CDR3 is CASSGDRLAPREAFF. The CDR3 DNA is TGTGCCAGCAGTGGGGACAGGCTCGCGCCGCGGGAAGCTTTCTTT. The V and J genes are TRBV2 and TRBJ1-1; 8 nucleotides match TRBD1. With 4 bases clipped from V and 8 bases from J, the junction kept 12 bases outside the gene matches. Germline V CDR1 and CDR2: SNHLY, FYNNEI. CDR3 length equals 15 residues. The whole variable domain, filled in from reference TRBV2 and TRBJ1-1, reads EPEVTQTPSHQVTQMGQEVILRCVPISNHLYFYWYRQILGQKVEFLVSFYNNEISEKSEIFDDQFSVERPDGSNFTLKIRSTKLEDSAMYFCASSGDRLAPREAFFGQGTRLTVV.

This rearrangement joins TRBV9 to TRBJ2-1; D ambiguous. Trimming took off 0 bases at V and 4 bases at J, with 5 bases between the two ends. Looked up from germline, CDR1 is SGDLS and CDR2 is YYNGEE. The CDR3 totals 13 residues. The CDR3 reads CASSVGTYNEQFF. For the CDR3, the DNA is TGTGCCAGCAGCGTAGGAACATACAATGAGCAGTTCTTC.

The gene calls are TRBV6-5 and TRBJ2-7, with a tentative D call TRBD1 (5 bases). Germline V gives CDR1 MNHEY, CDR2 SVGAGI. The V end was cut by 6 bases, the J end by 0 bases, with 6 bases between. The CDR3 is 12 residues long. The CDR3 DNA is TGTGCCAGCAGCAGGGACTCCTACGAGCAGTACTTC. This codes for CASSRDSYEQYF.

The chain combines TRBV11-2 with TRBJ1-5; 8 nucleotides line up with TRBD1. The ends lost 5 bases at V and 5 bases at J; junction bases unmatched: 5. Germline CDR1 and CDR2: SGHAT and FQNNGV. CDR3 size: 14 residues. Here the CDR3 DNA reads TGTGCCAGCAGCATAGGACAGGGCGATCAGCCCCAGCATTTT. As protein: CASSIGQGDQPQHF.

In DNA, the CDR3 is TGTGCCAGCAACCGGGACAGTAATCAGCCCCAGCATTTT. This sequence encodes CASNRDSNQPQHF. The chain carries TRBV28 and TRBJ1-5; 7 bases agree with TRBD1. Trimming at V came to 7 bases and at J to 4 bases, leaving 4 bases not matched to a gene. Germline V gene data show CDR1 as MDHEN and CDR2 as SYDVKM. This CDR3 is 13 amino acids long.

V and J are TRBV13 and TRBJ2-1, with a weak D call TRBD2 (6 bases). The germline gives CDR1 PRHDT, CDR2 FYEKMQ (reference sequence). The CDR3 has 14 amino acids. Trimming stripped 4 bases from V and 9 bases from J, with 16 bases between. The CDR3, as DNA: TGTGCCAGCAGCTCCTCACTTGGGGGGAGTGAGCAGTTCTTC. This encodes CASSSSLGGSEQFF.

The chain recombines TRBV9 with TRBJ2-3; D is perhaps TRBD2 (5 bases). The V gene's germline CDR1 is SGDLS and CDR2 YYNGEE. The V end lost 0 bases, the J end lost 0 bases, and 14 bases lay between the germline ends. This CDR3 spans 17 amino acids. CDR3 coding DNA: TGTGCCAGCAGCGTAGGGAACGGGGATTCTAGCACAGATACGCAGTATTTT. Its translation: CASSVGNGDSSTDTQYF.

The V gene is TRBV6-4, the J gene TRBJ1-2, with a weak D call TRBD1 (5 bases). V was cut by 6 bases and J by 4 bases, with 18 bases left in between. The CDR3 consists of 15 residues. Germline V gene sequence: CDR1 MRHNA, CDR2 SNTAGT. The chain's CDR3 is CASRDGGDDSYGYTF. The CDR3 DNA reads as TGTGCCAGCAGAGATGGAGGGGATGATAGCTATGGCTACACCTTC.

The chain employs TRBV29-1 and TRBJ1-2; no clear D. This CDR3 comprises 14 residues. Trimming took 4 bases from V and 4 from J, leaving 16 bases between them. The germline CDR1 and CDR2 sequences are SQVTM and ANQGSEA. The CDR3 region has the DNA TGCAGCGTTGCGGTTCGAGAAGTCTCCTATGGCTACACCTTC. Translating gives CSVAVREVSYGYTF.

For the CDR3, the DNA is TGCGCCAGCAGCTTGTCCGGGAATAATCAGCCCCAGCATTTT. The encoded protein is CASSLSGNNQPQHF. The chain is built from TRBV5-1 and TRBJ1-5; D is uncertain. This CDR3 region has 14 residues. Trimming removed 1 base at V and 4 bases at J, with 9 bases between. Germline V lookup: CDR1 SGHRS, CDR2 YFSETQ.

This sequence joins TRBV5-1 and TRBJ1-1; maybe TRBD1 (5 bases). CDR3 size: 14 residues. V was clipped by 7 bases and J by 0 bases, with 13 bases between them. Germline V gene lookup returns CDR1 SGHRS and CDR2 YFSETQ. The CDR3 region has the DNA TGCGCCAGCCACGGGGGGGGACTGAACACTGAAGCTTTCTTT. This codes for CASHGGGLNTEAFF.

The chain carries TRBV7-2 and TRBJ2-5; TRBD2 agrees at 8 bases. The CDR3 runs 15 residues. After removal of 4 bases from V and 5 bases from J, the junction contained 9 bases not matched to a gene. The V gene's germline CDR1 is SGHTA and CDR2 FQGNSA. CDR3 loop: CASSSERELGETQYF. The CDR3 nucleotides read TGTGCCAGCAGCTCCGAGCGGGAGCTAGGTGAGACCCAGTACTTC.